The clone carrying this TCR beta chain was recorded at least ten times. The entry originates in a study of patients and donors after allogeneic stem cell transplantation. Germline CDR1 SGDLS, CDR2 YYNGEE. V was clipped by 0 bases and J by 3 bases, with 6 bases between them. The CDR3 extends over 13 amino acids. Using its own MiXCR run on the RT-PCR reads, TCRdb lists one record per CDR3 protein. The table lists approximately 410,000 distinct CDR3 sequences, around 15% of them singletons. This clonotype originated in a human donor who was either an allogeneic HSCT recipient or a stem cell or donor lymphocyte infusion donor (not recorded which). It is not recorded whose cells these are; they may come from a transplant donor. The sample comprised blood, either unsorted or a sorted T cell fraction (not recorded which). The chain joins TRBV9 to TRBJ1-1, with D unresolved. The CDR3 sequence: CASSVALDTEAFF. The CDR3 coding sequence is TGTGCCAGCAGCGTAGCTCTGGACACTGAAGCTTTCTTT.